The 27 T cell receptor beta chains listed next were all sequenced from one sample in a study of regulatory T cells in long-lasting Graves disease. As to time point: newly diagnosed GD, antithyroid drugs for less than 3 months. Construction of the TCR library relied on RNA isolated from PBMCs. Assembly of TCR beta libraries relied on iRepertoire HTBI primers together with Arm-PCR of CDR3 regions. From the multiplex PCR reads, TCRdb called clonotypes with MiXCR, one entry per CDR3 protein. The sample has a few hundred thousand distinct CDR3 sequences, roughly 14% seen once. The sample was also linked to a second study, of T cells in Graves' hyperthyroidism and ophthalmopathy.

Here the sequenced sample was peripheral blood mononuclear cells (PBMCs), taken at new diagnosis, from a patient treated with antithyroid drugs. Receptors were obtained from a man aged 30-40 years with Graves disease.

This clonotype was seen ten or more times. The chain uses TRBV20-1 and TRBJ2-1, with 7 bases identical to TRBD2. Unmatched junction bases numbered 12, after V lost 3 bases and J lost 4 bases. The CDR3 runs 16 residues. The germline gives CDR1 DFQATT, CDR2 SNEGSKA (reference sequence). This CDR3 reads CSARYTSVSSYNEQFF. CDR3 DNA: TGCAGTGCTAGGTATACTAGCGTGAGTTCGTACAATGAGCAGTTCTTC.

This clonotype was seen at least ten times. V usage is TRBV29-1 and J usage is TRBJ2-7; D unclear. The CDR3 spans 13 residues. V lost 5 bases and J lost 4, with 15 bases in between. Germline CDR1 SQVTM, CDR2 ANQGSEA. CDR3 sequence reads: CSVTGPRVYEQYF. In DNA form, the CDR3 reads TGCAGCGTTACGGGTCCCCGGGTATACGAGCAGTACTTC.

The chain has TRBV10-3 and TRBJ2-2; D may be TRBD2 (5 bases). V was cut by 1 base and J by 3 bases, with 21 bases left in between. CDR3 length equals 19 residues. From germline, CDR1 is ENHRY and CDR2 SYGVKD. CDR3 amino acids: CAISEFPRLPVADTGELFF. The CDR3 DNA reads TGTGCCATCAGTGAGTTCCCTCGACTACCCGTCGCCGACACCGGGGAGCTGTTTTTT.

This clonotype was counted at least ten times. The J gene is TRBJ2-1, the V gene TRBV12-3 or TRBV12-4; no clear D. CDR3 size: 15 residues. V lost 5 bases, J lost 0 bases, and 11 bases lay in between. The CDR3 DNA is TGTGCCAGCAGTGGTCAGTCAAACTCCTACAATGAGCAGTTCTTC. Translating gives CASSGQSNSYNEQFF.

This clonotype was detected only a few times. V usage is TRBV7-8 and J usage is TRBJ2-1; D not certain. Germline CDR1 reads SGHVS; CDR2 reads FQNEAQ. V lost 5 bases, J lost 8 bases, and 10 bases lay in between. The CDR3 has 12 residues. CDR3 loop: CASSLVYHEQFF. In DNA, the CDR3 is TGTGCCAGCAGCCTTGTTTACCATGAGCAGTTCTTC.

At least ten counts were recorded for this clonotype. The chain recombines TRBV20-1 with TRBJ2-1; D gene ambiguous. The V and J ends lost 4 bases and 6 bases respectively, with 16 bases between them. Looked up from germline, CDR1 is DFQATT and CDR2 is SNEGSKA (reference sequence). This CDR3 region has 14 residues. The chain's CDR3 is CSATLPRLGNEQFF. The CDR3 region has the DNA TGCAGTGCTACGCTCCCAAGGTTGGGCAATGAGCAGTTCTTC.

This clonotype was found many times. The rearrangement joins TRBV11-2 to TRBJ2-7; D may be TRBD2 (7 bases). Trimming took off 4 bases at V and 2 bases at J, with 21 bases between the two ends. CDR1 and CDR2 (germline): SGHAT, FQNNGV. CDR3 length: 17 residues. The CDR3 region is CASSSIGGRERPYEQYF. In nucleotides, the CDR3 is TGTGCCAGCAGCTCAATAGGGGGGCGGGAGCGCCCCTACGAGCAGTACTTC. The full variable domain, with the rest looked up from reference TRBV11-2 and TRBJ2-7, is EAGVAQSPRYKIIEKRQSVAFWCNPISGHATLYWYQQILGQGPKLLIQFQNNGVVDDSQLPKDRFSAERLKGVDSTLKIQPAKLEDSAVYLCASSSIGGRERPYEQYFGPGTRLTVT.

The rearrangement links TRBV20-1 to TRBJ1-1; D is ambiguous. The CDR3 runs to 13 residues. The V gene lost 4 bases and the J gene lost 5 bases, with 14 bases spanning the gap. Germline V gene sequence: CDR1 DFQATT, CDR2 SNEGSKA (reference sequence). In DNA, the CDR3 is TGCAGTGCTATCCCAGACTTCAAAACTGAAGCTTTCTTT. This gives the protein CSAIPDFKTEAFF.

This clonotype was counted ten times or more. This sequence joins TRBV19 and TRBJ1-1; maybe TRBD1 (5 bases). V was pared by 5 bases and J by 1 base, with 17 bases between. The CDR3 spans 16 residues. Germline V gene lookup returns CDR1 LNHDA and CDR2 SQIVND (reference sequence). Written as DNA, the CDR3 is TGTGCCAGTAGTTTTAGTGTGGGGGTAAAGAACACTGAAGCTTTCTTT. Translating it yields CASSFSVGVKNTEAFF.

This clonotype was seen many times. The chain has TRBV27 and TRBJ2-3; 7 bases are a match to TRBD2. Trimming took 4 bases from V and 3 from J; bases not matched to a gene: 7. The germline gives CDR1 MNHEY, CDR2 SMNVEV (reference sequence). CDR3 size: 15 residues. This chain's CDR3 is CASSYDPAGTDTQYF. CDR3 sequence (DNA): TGTGCCAGCAGTTACGACCCAGCGGGGACAGATACGCAGTATTTT.

This clonotype was counted many times. This chain connects TRBV12-3 or TRBV12-4 to TRBJ2-3, with TRBD2 matching 8 bases. The V and J ends lost 7 bases and 6 bases, in that order; junction bases with no gene match: 15. The CDR3 spans 16 residues. The CDR3 DNA follows: TGTGCCAGCACTAAGCACGTCGGGAGGGCCGGGGATACGCAGTATTTT. Its protein product is CASTKHVGRAGDTQYF.

CDR3 DNA sequence: TGTGCCAGCAGTGACCCGATACTCTACGAGCAGTACTTC. It codes for CASSDPILYEQYF. The genes are TRBV25-1 and TRBJ2-7; no clear D. Germline CDR1 reads MGHDK; CDR2 reads SYGVNS. The CDR3 is 13 amino acids. Trimming removed 3 bases from V and 3 bases from J, with 9 bases in between.

This clonotype was seen repeatedly, ten times or more. The rearrangement uses TRBV12-3 or TRBV12-4 and TRBJ2-3, with TRBD2 matching 7 bases. The CDR3 has 13 amino acids. The V and J ends lost 7 bases and 6 bases, in that order; junction bases with no gene match: 7. The CDR3 spells CASTGLESDTQYF. The CDR3 DNA reads as TGTGCCAGCACTGGACTAGAGTCGGATACGCAGTATTTT.

This clonotype occurred many times. The rearrangement uses TRBV7-2 and TRBJ1-2; possible D gene TRBD1, 5 bases. V was shortened by 8 bases and J by 8 bases, with 18 bases between the two germline ends. CDR1 is SGHTA and CDR2 is FQGNSA in the germline V gene. The CDR3 loop spans 13 amino acids. This CDR3 reads CASHPGSGGGYTF. The CDR3 DNA reads as TGTGCCAGCCACCCAGGGTCAGGCGGGGGCTACACCTTC.

There are many counts of this clonotype. In nucleotides, the CDR3 is TGTGCCAGCAGCCGACAGGCCCATAATGTAGCCAAAAACATTCAGTACTTC. Translation gives CASSRQAHNVAKNIQYF. V usage is TRBV2 and J usage is TRBJ2-4; D may be TRBD1 (6 bases). Germline V lookup: CDR1 SNHLY, CDR2 FYNNEI. V was trimmed by 6 bases and J by 0 bases, leaving 18 bases between them. This CDR3 is 17 amino acids long.

This clonotype was recorded many times. The rearrangement uses TRBV12-3 or TRBV12-4 and TRBJ2-7; the match to TRBD2 covers 9 bases. Losses at the gene ends were 8 bases for V and 12 bases for J; bases not matched to a gene: 17. This CDR3 is 14 amino acids long. This chain's CDR3 is CASCRRASGAPRYF. CDR3 in DNA: TGTGCCAGCTGCCGGCGGGCTAGCGGGGCCCCCCGGTACTTC.

This chain connects TRBV6-9 to TRBJ1-1; weak D call: TRBD1 (6 bases). Germline assignment: CDR1 MNHGY and CDR2 SVAAGI. V was clipped by 3 bases and J by 2 bases, with 13 bases between them. This CDR3 comprises 15 residues. The CDR3 protein is CASSYSRGGNTEAFF. Written as DNA, the CDR3 is TGTGCCAGCAGTTACTCTCGGGGGGGCAACACTGAAGCTTTCTTT.

This clonotype was seen ten or more times. The CDR3 nucleotides are TGTGCCAGCAGCTTAGACGGGGGGCCTCCCTATGGCTACACCTTC. As protein: CASSLDGGPPYGYTF. V is TRBV7-9 and J is TRBJ1-2, with D possibly being TRBD1 (6 bases). This CDR3 has 15 amino acids. CDR1 and CDR2 (germline): SEHNR, FQNEAQ (reference sequence). V lost 1 base to trimming and J lost 4 bases, with 13 bases between them.

In regard to this clonotype: A read error may be the cause here, since a much bigger clone is one base away. The genes are TRBV5-1 and TRBJ1-1, with D perhaps matching TRBD1 (5 bases). Looked up from germline, CDR1 is SGHRS and CDR2 is YFSETQ. CDR3 size: 16 residues. The CDR3 region is CARSFGGAVERTEAFF. CDR3 coding DNA: TGCGCCCGCAGCTTTGGTGGGGCTGTGGAGAGGACTGAAGCTTTCTTT.

This clonotype came up many times. V and J are TRBV9 and TRBJ2-3; D gene ambiguous. CDR3 length: 15 amino acids. The germline V gene has CDR1 SGDLS and CDR2 YYNGEE. V was trimmed by 4 bases and J by 0 bases, leaving 12 bases between them. This CDR3 is CASSPGDTSTDTQYF. CDR3 bases: TGTGCCAGCAGCCCTGGGGATACTAGCACAGATACGCAGTATTTT.

This chain uses TRBV3-1 with TRBJ1-3; a weak D match, TRBD1 (6 bases). CDR1 is LGHDT and CDR2 is YNNKEL in the germline V gene (reference sequence). V lost 3 bases and J lost 1, with 16 bases in between. This CDR3 contains 17 residues. The CDR3 DNA reads TGTGCCAGCAGCCATTCAGGGGTTCGAGCTTCTGGAAACACCATATATTTT. It is translated as CASSHSGVRASGNTIYF.

Ten or more counts support this clonotype. This chain connects TRBV11-1 to TRBJ2-1, with TRBD2 identical over 9 bases. The CDR3 runs to 15 residues. Trimming removed 5 bases from V and 10 bases from J; junction bases left unmatched: 12. The germline CDR1 and CDR2 sequences are SGHAT and FQDESV (reference sequence). The chain's CDR3 is CASSQLAGLLWEQFF. In DNA, the CDR3 is TGTGCCAGCAGCCAACTAGCGGGCCTCCTCTGGGAGCAGTTCTTC.

This clonotype occurred once. This may come from a read error, since a much larger clone is one base off. The CDR3 DNA follows: TGTGCCGGCAACAGTTACTACGAGCAGTACTTC. It is translated as CAGNSYYEQYF. The chain couples TRBV6-1 to TRBJ2-7; no firm D call. Trimming took 11 bases from V and 3 from J, leaving 11 bases between them. The CDR3 is 11 residues long. Germline V gene sequence: CDR1 MNHNS, CDR2 SASEGT.

This clonotype turned up a few times. CDR3 protein: CSARARPREAAKKQPQHF. The CDR3 coding sequence is TGCAGTGCTAGAGCCCGCCCCAGGGAGGCGGCAAAAAAACAGCCCCAGCATTTT. This chain links TRBV20-1 with TRBJ1-5, with TRBD1 as a possible D gene (5 bases). Germline-derived CDR1 and CDR2 are DFQATT and SNEGSKA (reference sequence). The CDR3 consists of 18 residues. Deletions cut 1 base from V and 7 bases from J, with 26 bases between.

This clonotype was counted many times. The V call is TRBV28, the J call TRBJ2-1; possible D gene TRBD2, 6 bases. Germline V gene lookup returns CDR1 MDHEN and CDR2 SYDVKM. With 4 bases removed from V and 1 base from J, the gap between germline ends came to 23 bases. This CDR3 has 19 residues. In DNA form, the CDR3 reads TGTGCCAGCAGTTCCCGCGGACTACAGGCGCTTCTATCCTACAATGAGCAGTTCTTC. Its protein product is CASSSRGLQALLSYNEQFF.

This clonotype was recorded at least ten times. The rearrangement uses TRBV5-1 and TRBJ2-1; 11 bases are shared with TRBD2. This CDR3 has 15 residues. Germline-derived CDR1 and CDR2 are SGHRS and YFSETQ. Trimming removed 4 bases from V and 7 bases from J; junction bases left unmatched: 7. The CDR3 DNA is TGCGCCAGCAGCGTAGGACTAGCGGGCAATAATGAGCAGTTCTTC. It encodes CASSVGLAGNNEQFF.

This clonotype was counted at least ten times. This chain connects TRBV2 to TRBJ2-1; tentatively, D is TRBD2 (6 bases). CDR3 size: 19 residues. Germline loops: CDR1 SNHLY, CDR2 FYNNEI. Trimming stripped 6 bases from V and 2 bases from J, with 26 bases between. CDR3 in amino acids: CASSFSPGSALIAYNEQFF. The CDR3 region has the DNA TGTGCCAGCAGCTTTTCTCCCGGGAGTGCCCTCATTGCCTACAATGAGCAGTTCTTC.